The rows below give T cell receptor beta chains drawn from one sample of a study of T cells after yellow fever vaccination. TCRdb re-called the 5' RACE reads through MiXCR, storing one row per CDR3 protein. The profile covers more than 450,000 distinct CDR3 sequences, with 21% appearing a single time and less than 20% taken by the ten largest. The sample was PBMCs, taken more than 20 days after the first yellow fever vaccination. These receptors all come from a man between 18 and 29 years old who received the YFV17D yellow fever vaccine. CDR3s include the opening cysteine and the closing phenylalanine or tryptophan. Each record gives: clone size, V gene, J gene, D gene, CDR3 DNA, CDR3 protein. The D gene is left open where the match is weak. Size tells how often a clone was seen (once, few, many) or the class of an expanded clone, and some rows leave it out.

>.|TRBV6-2/TRBV6-3|TRBJ2-1|TRBD2
TGTGCCAGCATGAAAGCGGGGGACCCCGAGGATGAGCAGTTCTTC
CASMKAGDPEDEQFF
>.|TRBV20-1|TRBJ2-2|TRBD2
TGCTGTGCTAGAGACCGACTAGCGGGGGGGAGCGGGGAGCTGTTTTTT
CCARDRLAGGSGELFF
>few|TRBV9|TRBJ1-5|.
TGTGCCAGCAGCGCCGGGGAGGGAGTTCAGCCCCAGCATTTT
CASSAGEGVQPQHF
>many|TRBV11-3|TRBJ2-1|TRBD2
TGTGCCAGCAGCTACTCGGGGGGGCCTCTGTTCTTC
CASSYSGGPLFF
>.|TRBV12-3/TRBV12-4|TRBJ1-6|.
TGTGCCAGCAGTCGGAGGGACGGTCGGTCACCCCTCCACTTT
CASSRRDGRSPLHF
>.|TRBV19|TRBJ1-6|TRBD1
TGTGCCAGTAGTAGCCGGACAGGGGGCAAGCCCCTCCACTTT
CASSSRTGGKPLHF
>few|TRBV24-1|TRBJ2-2|.
TGTGCCACCAGGGGATGGGACAACACCGGGGAGCTGTTTTTT
CATRGWDNTGELFF
>.|TRBV7-2|TRBJ1-5|TRBD1
TGTGCCAGCAGCCTAACAGGGGGCGCAGGTCAGCCCCAGCATTTT
CASSLTGGAGQPQHF
>few|TRBV6-2/TRBV6-3|TRBJ2-2|TRBD2
TGTGCCAGCAGGCGACTAGCGGCTTACACCGGGGAGCTGTTTTTT
CASRRLAAYTGELFF
>few|TRBV7-8|TRBJ2-7|.
TGTGCCAGCAGCTTAATCTTAGCATCCTACGAGCAGTACTTC
CASSLILASYEQYF
>.|TRBV21-1|TRBJ2-2|.
TGTGCCAGCACCAGAGGTCGGGTAGTAGCAGCAACGAACACCGGGGAGCTGTTTTTT
CASTRGRVVAATNTGELFF
>few|TRBV7-7|TRBJ2-5|.
TGTGCTAGCAGCCTGACCGGGTCCCCTTTTGGAGAGACCCAGTACTTC
CASSLTGSPFGETQYF
>.|TRBV20-1|TRBJ1-5|.
TGCAGTGCTAGAGCGGGGCCTACCGGGAATCAGCCCCAGCATTTT
CSARAGPTGNQPQHF
>.|TRBV11-2|TRBJ2-7|TRBD1
TGTGCCAGCAGCTTAGTCCGCCGACAGGGGTTCTCCTACGAGCAGTACTTC
CASSLVRRQGFSYEQYF
>few|TRBV21-1|TRBJ2-5|.
TGTGCCAGCAGCAATGTGTACCAAGAGACCCAGTACTTC
CASSNVYQETQYF
>.|TRBV11-2|TRBJ2-2|.
TGTGCCAGCAGCCAGAGGGGGGGCCGTGACACCGGGGAGCTGTTTTTT
CASSQRGGRDTGELFF
>.|TRBV28|TRBJ2-2|.
TGTGCCAGCGGTGAGGGGCCAAACACCGGGGAGCTGTTTTTT
CASGEGPNTGELFF
>few|TRBV5-1|TRBJ1-2|.
TGCGCCAGCAGCTTGGCGCCTGATACTAACTATGGCTACACCTTC
CASSLAPDTNYGYTF
>.|TRBV13|TRBJ1-1|.
TGTGCCAGCAGCTTAATACGGTTTGAAGCTTTCTTT
CASSLIRFEAFF
>.|TRBV6-2/TRBV6-3|TRBJ1-3|.
TGTGCCAGCAGTAGAAGACAGGCGAGCTCTGGAAACACCATATATTTT
CASSRRQASSGNTIYF
>.|TRBV4-3|TRBJ2-3|.
TGCGCCAGCAGCCAGACCGGGGGGCTGACTAGCACAGATACGCAGTATTTT
CASSQTGGLTSTDTQYF
>few|TRBV9|TRBJ2-1|TRBD2
TGTGCCAGCAGCGTGTGGGGAGGGACCAATGAGCAGTTCTTC
CASSVWGGTNEQFF
>.|TRBV5-6|TRBJ1-1|TRBD1
TGTGCCAGCAGCTCAATTCCGGGACAGGGGGCCGGTGAAGCTTTCTTT
CASSSIPGQGAGEAFF
>few|TRBV11-2|TRBJ2-5|.
TGTGCCAGCAGCTCTGGGGTCGAGGAGACCCAGTACTTC
CASSSGVEETQYF
>few|TRBV7-3|TRBJ2-1|TRBD1
TGTGCCAGCAGCTTAGCCGCAGGGGGTTTTAATGAGCAGTTCTTC
CASSLAAGGFNEQFF
>.|TRBV7-6|TRBJ1-3|.
TGTGCCAGCAGCTTAGCCCCCTGGACTGGAAACACCATATATTTT
CASSLAPWTGNTIYF
>.|TRBV12-3/TRBV12-4|TRBJ2-5|.
TGTGCCAGCAGCCCCCGAGGGGGCGGGGGACGGGAGACCCAGTACTTC
CASSPRGGGGRETQYF
>few|TRBV27|TRBJ1-2|TRBD1
TGTGCCAGCAGGAGGACAGGTGGGGGCGACGGCTACACCTTC
CASRRTGGGDGYTF